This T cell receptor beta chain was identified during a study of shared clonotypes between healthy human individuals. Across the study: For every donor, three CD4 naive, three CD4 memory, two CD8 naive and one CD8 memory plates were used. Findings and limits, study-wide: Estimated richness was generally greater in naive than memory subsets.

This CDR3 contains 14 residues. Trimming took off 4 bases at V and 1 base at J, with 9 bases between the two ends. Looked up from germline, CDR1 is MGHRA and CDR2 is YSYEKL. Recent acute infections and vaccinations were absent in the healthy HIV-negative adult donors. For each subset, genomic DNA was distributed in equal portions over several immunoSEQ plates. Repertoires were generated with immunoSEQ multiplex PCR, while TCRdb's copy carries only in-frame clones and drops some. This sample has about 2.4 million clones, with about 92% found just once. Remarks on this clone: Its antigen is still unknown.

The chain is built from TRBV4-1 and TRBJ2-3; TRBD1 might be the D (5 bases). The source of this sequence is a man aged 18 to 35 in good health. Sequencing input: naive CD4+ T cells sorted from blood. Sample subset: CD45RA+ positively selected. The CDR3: CASSPDSGTDTQYF. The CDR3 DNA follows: TGCGCCAGCAGCCCAGACAGCGGCACAGATACGCAGTATTTT.